Below are 30 T cell receptor beta chains sequenced from a single sample in a study of blood T cell repertoires in COVID-19. The method was immunoSEQ multiplex PCR; TCRdb's version includes in-frame clones alone and lacks a portion of them. The table records 60,000 to 80,000 clones, more than 80% of them present only once. The sample consisted of peripheral blood. All receptors derive from a woman aged 80 or over with acute or convalescent COVID-19.

This clone was recorded once. V gene TRBV5-1 combines with J gene TRBJ2-1; TRBD2 agrees at 10 bases. The V and J ends lost 0 bases and 4 bases, in that order; junction bases with no gene match: 4. Germline CDR1 SGHRS, CDR2 YFSETQ. This CDR3 has 16 residues. The CDR3 sequence: CASSLASSGGYNEQFF. CDR3 nucleotides: TGCGCCAGCAGCTTGGCGTCTAGCGGGGGATACAATGAGCAGTTCTTC.

For the CDR3, the DNA is TGTGCCAGCAGTTACGGCCAGGTTAGACGAAATTCACCCCTCCACTTT. Translation gives CASSYGQVRRNSPLHF. The chain is built from TRBV6-6 and TRBJ1-6, with unresolved D. This CDR3 spans 16 amino acids. CDR1 is MNHNY and CDR2 is SVGAGI in the germline V gene (reference sequence). The germline V and J ends were trimmed by 2 bases and 7 bases, with 15 bases remaining between them.

The rearrangement joins TRBV28 to TRBJ2-1, with TRBD1 identical over 9 bases. In germline, CDR1 is MDHEN, CDR2 SYDVKM. J lost 8 bases, V lost 8 bases, and 10 bases had no gene match. CDR3 length: 14 amino acids. CDR3 in amino acids: CASLTQGAFDEQFF. In DNA, the CDR3 is TGTGCCAGCCTGACACAGGGGGCCTTCGATGAGCAGTTCTTC.

The chain carries TRBV19 and TRBJ1-4, with D maybe TRBD1 (6 bases). The germline V gene encodes CDR1 LNHDA and CDR2 SQIVND (reference sequence). The CDR3 runs to 13 residues. Trimming cost V 8 bases and J 6 bases, with 13 bases left between them. The CDR3 here is CASAIQGHEKLFF. The CDR3 DNA reads as TGTGCCAGTGCTATACAGGGTCATGAAAAACTGTTTTTT. Together with reference TRBV19 and TRBJ1-4, the CDR3 gives the full variable domain: DGGITQSPKYLFRKEGQNVTLSCEQNLNHDAMYWYRQDPGQGLRLIYYSQIVNDFQKGDIAEGYSVSREKKESFPLTVTSAQKNPTAFYLCASAIQGHEKLFFGSGTQLSVL.

V gene TRBV11-2 combines with J gene TRBJ1-1; D is unresolved. Trimming left V 7 bases short and J 2 bases short, with 14 bases between. Germline CDR1 reads SGHAT; CDR2 reads FQNNGV. The CDR3 is 14 amino acids. CDR3 sequence reads: CASTRAGFNTEAFF. The DNA for the CDR3 is TGTGCCAGCACCCGGGCGGGGTTTAACACTGAAGCTTTCTTT.

This sequence joins TRBV4-1 and TRBJ1-2; D gene uncertain. The V gene's germline CDR1 is MGHRA and CDR2 YSYEKL. Trimming left V 1 base short and J 3 bases short, with 9 bases between. This CDR3 has 14 amino acids. The CDR3 coding sequence is TGCGCCAGCAGCCAAGTCTCGGAGCACTATGGCTACACCTTC. Its translation is CASSQVSEHYGYTF.

V gene TRBV2 combines with J gene TRBJ1-5; 8 bases fit TRBD1. There are 14 residues in the CDR3. The V and J ends lost 4 bases and 5 bases, in that order; junction bases with no gene match: 4. The germline V gene has CDR1 SNHLY and CDR2 FYNNEI. CDR3 nucleotide sequence: TGTGCCAGCAGTGGAACAGGGGGAGATCAGCCCCAGCATTTT. Translation gives CASSGTGGDQPQHF.

The chain recombines TRBV28 with TRBJ2-1, with 8 bases matching TRBD1. Germline assignment: CDR1 MDHEN and CDR2 SYDVKM. V lost 7 bases, J lost 5 bases, and 10 bases stayed unmatched. This CDR3 region has 15 residues. This CDR3 reads CASIAMDRVDNEQFF. The CDR3 bases are TGTGCCAGCATCGCAATGGACAGGGTCGACAATGAGCAGTTCTTC.

J is TRBJ1-5 and V is TRBV2; no definite D call. The CDR3 spans 15 residues. Germline V CDR1 and CDR2: SNHLY, FYNNEI. Between the trimmed V and J ends, which lost 7 bases and 0 bases, there was a span of 13 bases. CDR3 sequence reads: CASTREANSNQPQHF. In nucleotides, the CDR3 is TGTGCCAGCACCCGGGAAGCGAATAGCAATCAGCCCCAGCATTTT.

Only one count was recorded for this clone. This chain uses TRBV3-1 (or the pseudogene TRBV3-2) with TRBJ1-4, with D maybe TRBD1 (5 bases). The CDR3 is 14 residues long. Germline CDR1 and CDR2: LGHDT and YNNKEL (reference sequence). Between the trimmed V and J ends, which lost 8 bases and 6 bases, there was a span of 16 bases. The CDR3: CASARRVGDEKLFF. The CDR3 nucleotides are TGTGCCAGCGCACGACGGGTAGGGGATGAAAAACTGTTTTTT.

The rearrangement uses TRBV5-6 and TRBJ2-1; D perhaps matches TRBD2 (6 bases). The CDR3 spans 16 residues. Looked up from germline, CDR1 is SGHDT and CDR2 is YYEEEE. Trimming cost V 1 base and J 0 bases, with 11 bases left between them. This chain's CDR3 is CASSLFGGSSYNEQFF. Here the CDR3 DNA reads TGTGCCAGCAGCTTGTTTGGGGGGAGCTCCTACAATGAGCAGTTCTTC.

The chain is built from TRBV6-5 and TRBJ1-2, with D unresolved. Deletions cut 6 bases from V and 1 base from J, with 6 bases between. The CDR3 runs to 12 residues. CDR1 is MNHEY, CDR2 SVGAGI, per germline. The CDR3 DNA is TGTGCCAGCAGCCCGGGTAACTATGGCTACACCTTC. As protein: CASSPGNYGYTF.

This clone was counted a few times. The genes are TRBV7-9 and TRBJ1-2; D gene unclear. This CDR3 region has 14 residues. CDR1 is SEHNR, CDR2 FQNEAQ, per germline (reference sequence). V was clipped by 3 bases and J by 4 bases, with 12 bases between them. The CDR3 reads CASSLSLSPYGYTF. The DNA for the CDR3 is TGTGCCAGCAGCTTGAGCCTGTCTCCCTATGGCTACACCTTC.

CDR3 DNA sequence: TGCGCCAGCAGCTTGGGTGGACAGGGTTACAATGAGCAGTTCTTC. Protein: CASSLGGQGYNEQFF. The chain carries TRBV5-1 and TRBJ2-1; 8 bases are a match to TRBD1. CDR1 and CDR2 from the germline V gene are SGHRS and YFSETQ. The CDR3 is made up of 15 amino acids. V gave up 0 bases and J gave up 4 bases; unmatched junction bases: 3. Using reference TRBV5-1 and TRBJ2-1 for the parts outside the CDR3, the full variable domain is KAGVTQTPRYLIKTRGQQVTLSCSPISGHRSVSWYQQTPGQGLQFLFEYFSETQRNKGNFPGRFSGRQFSNSRSEMNVSTLELGDSALYLCASSLGGQGYNEQFFGPGTRLTVL.

J is TRBJ2-7 and V is TRBV30; 7 nucleotides match TRBD1. The CDR3 totals 13 residues. The V gene's germline CDR1 is GTSNPN and CDR2 SVGIG (reference sequence). Unmatched junction bases numbered 8, after V lost 3 bases and J lost 6 bases. The CDR3 sequence: CAWRGTVPGEQYF. The CDR3 DNA is TGTGCCTGGAGAGGGACAGTCCCCGGCGAGCAGTACTTC.

The rearrangement links TRBV28 to TRBJ1-2; possibly TRBD1 for D (5 bases). V lost 7 bases, J lost 6 bases, and 15 bases lay in between. Germline CDR1 reads MDHEN; CDR2 reads SYDVKM. The CDR3 contains 13 residues. In DNA form, the CDR3 reads TGTGCCAGCAACTCGGGGGGAGGGGATGGCTACACCTTC. Amino acid sequence: CASNSGGGDGYTF.

The chain carries TRBV6-1 and TRBJ1-5; no reliable D call. Trimming stripped 2 bases from V and 4 bases from J, with 9 bases between. Germline assignment: CDR1 MNHNS and CDR2 SASEGT. The CDR3 covers 14 residues. CDR3 amino acids: CASSEWASNQPQHF. CDR3 bases: TGTGCCAGCAGTGAATGGGCCAGTAATCAGCCCCAGCATTTT.

The chain uses TRBV18 and TRBJ1-2; 8 bases map to TRBD1. This CDR3 comprises 16 residues. With V trimmed by 4 bases and J by 7 bases, 14 bases remained unmatched. Germline CDR1 is KGHSH and CDR2 is LQKENI. CDR3 bases: TGTGCCAGCTCACTCCTGAAGGACAGGGCCCGGGGTGGCTACACCTTC. Protein product: CASSLLKDRARGGYTF.

V gene TRBV7-3 combines with J gene TRBJ2-1; 8 nucleotides match TRBD1. V trimming: 6 bases; J trimming: 6 bases; junction bases outside the gene matches: 10. The CDR3 runs 15 residues. The germline V gene encodes CDR1 SGHTA and CDR2 FQGTGA. The CDR3: CASSPRTGKSNEQFF. CDR3 coding DNA: TGTGCCAGCAGTCCCCGGACAGGGAAGTCCAATGAGCAGTTCTTC.

This chain uses TRBV29-1 with TRBJ2-5, with D unclear. CDR1 SQVTM and CDR2 ANQGSEA come from the germline V gene. The ends were cut back, 5 bases at V and 5 bases at J, with 9 bases in the middle. The CDR3 is 11 residues long. The CDR3 DNA is TGCAGCGTTCGGCCGGAGGAGACCCAGTACTTC. It encodes CSVRPEETQYF.

The gene calls are TRBV30 and TRBJ1-4; weak D call: TRBD1 (5 bases). The V gene lost 2 bases and the J gene lost 6 bases, with 10 bases spanning the gap. CDR1 is GTSNPN, CDR2 SVGIG, per germline (reference sequence). CDR3 length: 13 amino acids. The CDR3 loop is CAWSRMTDEKLFF. CDR3 nucleotide sequence: TGTGCCTGGAGTAGGATGACAGATGAAAAACTGTTTTTT.

The gene calls are TRBV6-5 and TRBJ2-7; 7 bases map to TRBD2. V shed 4 bases, J shed 4 bases, and the junction held 7 bases outside the gene matches. The V gene's germline CDR1 is MNHEY and CDR2 SVGAGI. The CDR3 loop spans 14 amino acids. CDR3 in DNA: TGTGCCAGCAGTTTTGGACTAGAACTGTACGAGCAGTACTTC. This gives the protein CASSFGLELYEQYF.

V usage is TRBV3-1 (or the pseudogene TRBV3-2) and J usage is TRBJ2-7, with no clear D. Between the trimmed V and J ends, which lost 1 base and 5 bases, there was a span of 6 bases. Germline values: CDR1 LGHDT, CDR2 YNNKEL (reference sequence). This CDR3 is 12 amino acids long. CDR3 protein: CASSQVPNEQYF. The CDR3 DNA is TGTGCCAGCAGCCAAGTACCTAACGAGCAGTACTTC.

This rearrangement joins TRBV6-1 to TRBJ2-1, with TRBD2 matching 9 bases. The CDR3 spans 19 residues. With 3 bases clipped from V and 7 bases from J, the junction kept 19 bases outside the gene matches. Germline CDR1 MNHNS, CDR2 SASEGT. As DNA, the CDR3 is TGTGCCAGCAGTGAGGGGGGGTTTAGCGGGAGAGGGTTAGGGAATGAGCAGTTCTTC. Residues: CASSEGGFSGRGLGNEQFF.

The chain is built from TRBV9 and TRBJ1-2, with 8 positions matching TRBD1. The germline V gene has CDR1 SGDLS and CDR2 YYNGEE. This CDR3 comprises 12 residues. V shed 4 bases and J 8 bases; nucleotides not matched to a gene: 4. Written as DNA, the CDR3 is TGTGCCAGCAGCAAGGGACAGGAGGGCTACACCTTC. This gives the protein CASSKGQEGYTF.

V and J are TRBV5-1 and TRBJ2-5; 7 bases match TRBD1. Per germline, CDR1 SGHRS and CDR2 YFSETQ. Trimming cost V 3 bases and J 2 bases; bases outside gene matches: 4. There are 14 residues in the CDR3. The CDR3 coding sequence is TGCGCCAGCAGCTGGGGGACAGCTCAAGAGACCCAGTACTTC. Its translation: CASSWGTAQETQYF.

This chain joins TRBV7-3 and TRBJ2-1; TRBD2 might be the D (5 bases). The CDR3 spans 15 residues. CDR1 SGHTA and CDR2 FQGTGA come from the germline V gene. Trimming shortened V by 4 bases and J by 9 bases, and 19 bases separated the two germline ends. This CDR3 reads CASSSSGESVREQFF. The CDR3 coding sequence is TGTGCCAGCAGCTCCTCTGGGGAGTCGGTTCGTGAGCAGTTCTTC.

V is TRBV27 and J is TRBJ2-3, with D possibly being TRBD1 (5 bases). This CDR3 has 15 residues. The germline CDR1 and CDR2 sequences are MNHEY and SMNVEV (reference sequence). Between the trimmed V and J ends, which lost 3 bases and 3 bases, there was a span of 13 bases. The CDR3 is CASSLQGLGTDTQYF. DNA of the CDR3: TGTGCCAGCAGTTTGCAGGGATTGGGTACAGATACGCAGTATTTT.

The chain uses TRBV21-1 and TRBJ2-3; the table's D call, TRBD2, was not checked against the DNA. TRBV21-1 is a recognized pseudogene. There are 17 residues in the CDR3. The CDR3: CASLALGDWGYTDTQYF. CDR3 coding DNA: TGTGCCAGCCTAGCACTTGGGGATTGGGGTTACACAGATACGCAGTATTTT.

The chain carries TRBV18 and TRBJ2-7; D might be TRBD1 (6 bases). The V end was cut by 6 bases, the J end by 4 bases, with 10 bases between. The CDR3 extends over 12 amino acids. In germline, CDR1 is KGHSH, CDR2 LQKENI. CDR3 bases: TGTGCCAGCTCTCAGGACAGTTACGAGCAGTACTTC. Translating it yields CASSQDSYEQYF.